This T cell receptor (beta chain) was observed in a study of blood T cell repertoires in COVID-19. Study-wide background: The samples span acute and convalescent COVID-19 from the United States, Italy and Spain. In each case, the material was cDNA or gDNA derived from T cells, B-cell-depleted T cells, or PBMCs.

Germline lookup yields CDR1 SEHNR and CDR2 FQNEAQ (reference sequence). The CDR3 contains 12 residues. Germline trimming cut 2 bases from V and 11 bases from J; bases unmatched to any gene: 3. In its sample, this clone was seen once. Original methodology: Using reference gene primer amplification, nucleated cell counts were estimated. The data were produced by immunoSEQ multiplex PCR, yet TCRdb's version contains in-frame clones alone and is incomplete. The V and J calls and clone size are taken from that table; D and trimming were inferred from the DNA. The repertoire holds roughly 110,000 clones, over 55% seen once, with 0.8% to 1% in the top ten.

This TCR was sampled from a human donor with acute or convalescent COVID-19. The donor label of this sample is uncertain. Sequencing was done on a sample of peripheral blood. This chain uses TRBV7-9 with TRBJ1-5, with TRBD1 matching 7 bases. The CDR3 is CASSLQGGAQHF. DNA for the CDR3: TGTGCCAGCAGCTTACAGGGGGGAGCCCAGCATTTT.